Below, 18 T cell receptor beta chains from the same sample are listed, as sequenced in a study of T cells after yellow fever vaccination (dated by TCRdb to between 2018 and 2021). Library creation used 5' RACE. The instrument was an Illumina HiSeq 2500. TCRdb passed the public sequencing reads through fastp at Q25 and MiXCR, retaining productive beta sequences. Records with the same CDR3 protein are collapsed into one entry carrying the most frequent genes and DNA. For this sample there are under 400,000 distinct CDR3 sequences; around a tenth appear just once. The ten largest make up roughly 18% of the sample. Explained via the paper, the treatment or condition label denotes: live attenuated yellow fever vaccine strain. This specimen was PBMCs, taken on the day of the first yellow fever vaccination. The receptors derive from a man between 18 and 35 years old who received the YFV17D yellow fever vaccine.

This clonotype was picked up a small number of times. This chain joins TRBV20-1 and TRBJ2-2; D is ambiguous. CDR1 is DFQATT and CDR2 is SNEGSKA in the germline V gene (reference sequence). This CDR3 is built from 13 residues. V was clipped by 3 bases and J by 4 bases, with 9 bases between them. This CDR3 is CSASRRTTGELFF. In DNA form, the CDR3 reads TGCAGTGCTAGTCGCAGAACCACCGGGGAGCTGTTTTTT.

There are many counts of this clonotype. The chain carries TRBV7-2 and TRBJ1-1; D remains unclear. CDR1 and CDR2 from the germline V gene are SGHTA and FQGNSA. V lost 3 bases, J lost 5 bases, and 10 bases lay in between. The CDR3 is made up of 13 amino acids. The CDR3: CASSFYGGTEAFF. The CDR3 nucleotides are TGTGCCAGCAGCTTTTACGGAGGTACTGAAGCTTTCTTT.

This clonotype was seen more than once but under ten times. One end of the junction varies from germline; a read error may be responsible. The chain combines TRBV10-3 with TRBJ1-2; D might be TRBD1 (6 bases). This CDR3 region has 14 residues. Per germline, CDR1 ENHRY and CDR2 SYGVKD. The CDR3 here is CAMSGDKEIYGYTF. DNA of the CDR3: TGTGCCATGAGTGGGGACAAGGAGATCTATGGCTACACCTTC.

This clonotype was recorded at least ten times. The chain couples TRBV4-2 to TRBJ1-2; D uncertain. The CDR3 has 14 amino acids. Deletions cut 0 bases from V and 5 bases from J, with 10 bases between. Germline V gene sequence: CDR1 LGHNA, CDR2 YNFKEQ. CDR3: CASSQEQSDYGYTF. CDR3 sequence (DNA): TGTGCCAGCAGCCAAGAACAGAGTGATTATGGCTACACCTTC.

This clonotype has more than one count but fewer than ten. CDR3 sequence reads: CASGIFTEAFF. The DNA of the CDR3 is TGTGCCAGCGGGATCTTTACTGAAGCTTTCTTT. This chain links TRBV7-2 with TRBJ1-1, with D unclear. Germline CDR1 reads SGHTA; CDR2 reads FQGNSA. Trimming took 8 bases from V and 5 from J, leaving 9 bases between them. The CDR3 length is 11 residues.

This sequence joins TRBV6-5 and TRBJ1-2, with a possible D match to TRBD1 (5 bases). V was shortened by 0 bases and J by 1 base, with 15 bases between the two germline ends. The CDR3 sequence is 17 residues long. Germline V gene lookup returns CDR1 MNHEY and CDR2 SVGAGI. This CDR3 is CASSYSFATGLNYGYTF. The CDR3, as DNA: TGTGCCAGCAGTTACTCCTTTGCTACAGGACTTAACTATGGCTACACCTTC.

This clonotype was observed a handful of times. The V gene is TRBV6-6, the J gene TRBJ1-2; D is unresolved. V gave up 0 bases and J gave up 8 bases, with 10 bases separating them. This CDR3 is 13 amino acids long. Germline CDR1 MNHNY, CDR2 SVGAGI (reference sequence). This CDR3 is CASSYSRGGGYTF. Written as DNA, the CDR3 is TGTGCCAGCAGTTACTCGCGGGGAGGCGGCTACACCTTC.

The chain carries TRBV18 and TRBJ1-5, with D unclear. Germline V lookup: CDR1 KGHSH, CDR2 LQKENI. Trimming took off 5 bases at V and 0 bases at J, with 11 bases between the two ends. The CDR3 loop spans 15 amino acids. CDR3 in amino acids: CASSTSGPSNQPQHF. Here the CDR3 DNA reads TGTGCCAGCTCAACATCCGGGCCTAGCAATCAGCCCCAGCATTTT. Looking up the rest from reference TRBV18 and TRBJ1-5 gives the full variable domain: NAGVMQNPRHLVRRRGQEARLRCSPMKGHSHVYWYRQLPEEGLKFMVYLQKENIIDESGMPKERFSAEFPKEGPSILRIQQVVRGDSAAYFCASSTSGPSNQPQHFGDGTRLSIL.

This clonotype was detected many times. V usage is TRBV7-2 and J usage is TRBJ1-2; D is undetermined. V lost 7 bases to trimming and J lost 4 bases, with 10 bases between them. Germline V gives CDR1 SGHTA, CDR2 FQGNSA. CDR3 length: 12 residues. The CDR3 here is CASTPLLYGYTF. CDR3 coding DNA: TGTGCCAGCACCCCTTTGCTCTATGGCTACACCTTC. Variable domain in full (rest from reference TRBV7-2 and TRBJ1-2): GAGVSQSPSNKVTEKGKDVELRCDPISGHTALYWYRQSLGQGLEFLIYFQGNSAPDKSGLPSDRFSAERTGGSVSTLTIQRTQQEDSAVYLCASTPLLYGYTFGSGTRLTVV.

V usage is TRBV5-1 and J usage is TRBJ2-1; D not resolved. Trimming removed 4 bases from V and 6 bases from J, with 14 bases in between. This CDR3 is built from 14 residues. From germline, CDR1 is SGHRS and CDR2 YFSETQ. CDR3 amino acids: CASSPGRAGNEQFF. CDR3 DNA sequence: TGCGCCAGCAGCCCCGGCCGGGCAGGCAATGAGCAGTTCTTC.

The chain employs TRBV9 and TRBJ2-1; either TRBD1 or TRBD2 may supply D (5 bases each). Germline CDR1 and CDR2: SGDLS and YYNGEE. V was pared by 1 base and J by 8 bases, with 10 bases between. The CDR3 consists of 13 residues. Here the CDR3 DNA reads TGTGCCAGCAGCGTACCAGGGCGGGATGAGCAGTTCTTC. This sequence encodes CASSVPGRDEQFF.

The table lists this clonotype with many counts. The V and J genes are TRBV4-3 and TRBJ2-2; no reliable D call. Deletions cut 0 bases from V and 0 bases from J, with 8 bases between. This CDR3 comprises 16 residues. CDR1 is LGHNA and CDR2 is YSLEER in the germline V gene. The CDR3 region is CASSQELTSNTGELFF. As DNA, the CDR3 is TGCGCCAGCAGCCAAGAACTGACCTCGAACACCGGGGAGCTGTTTTTT.

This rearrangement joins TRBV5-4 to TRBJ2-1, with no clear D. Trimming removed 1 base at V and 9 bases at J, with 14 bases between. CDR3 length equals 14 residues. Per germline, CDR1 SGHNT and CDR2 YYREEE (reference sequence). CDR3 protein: CASSLLLGNSEQFF. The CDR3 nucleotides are TGTGCCAGCAGCTTGTTATTAGGAAATAGTGAGCAGTTCTTC.

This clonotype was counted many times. The CDR3 is CASSPRTSGVETQYF. The CDR3 DNA follows: TGTGCCAGCAGCCCGCGGACTAGCGGGGTTGAGACCCAGTACTTC. This rearrangement joins TRBV7-2 to TRBJ2-5, with 12 nucleotides matching TRBD2. Trimming at V came to 5 bases and at J to 5 bases, leaving 6 bases not matched to a gene. The CDR3 consists of 15 residues. Germline V gives CDR1 SGHTA, CDR2 FQGNSA.

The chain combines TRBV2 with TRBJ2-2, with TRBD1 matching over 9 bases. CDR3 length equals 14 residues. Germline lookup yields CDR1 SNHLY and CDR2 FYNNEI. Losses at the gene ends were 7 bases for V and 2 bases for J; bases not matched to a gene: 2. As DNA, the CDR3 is TGTGCCAGCAAGGGACAGGGTAACACCGGGGAGCTGTTTTTT. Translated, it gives CASKGQGNTGELFF.

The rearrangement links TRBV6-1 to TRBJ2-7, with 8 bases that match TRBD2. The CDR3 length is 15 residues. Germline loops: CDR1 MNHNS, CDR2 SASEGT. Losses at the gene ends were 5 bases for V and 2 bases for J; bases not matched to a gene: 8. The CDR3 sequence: CASSIGGVVPYEQYF. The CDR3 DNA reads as TGTGCCAGCAGTATCGGGGGGGTGGTTCCCTACGAGCAGTACTTC.

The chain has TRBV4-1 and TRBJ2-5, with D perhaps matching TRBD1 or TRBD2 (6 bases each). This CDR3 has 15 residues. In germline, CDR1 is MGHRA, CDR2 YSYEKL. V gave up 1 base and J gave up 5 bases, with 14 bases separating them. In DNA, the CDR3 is TGCGCCAGCAGCCAAGCCGGGGGCGTTTTGGAGACCCAGTACTTC. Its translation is CASSQAGGVLETQYF.

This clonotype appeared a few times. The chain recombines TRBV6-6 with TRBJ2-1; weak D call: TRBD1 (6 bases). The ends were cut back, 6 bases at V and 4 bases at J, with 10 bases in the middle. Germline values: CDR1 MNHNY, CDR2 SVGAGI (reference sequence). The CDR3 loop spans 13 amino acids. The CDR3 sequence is CASSRGLYNEQFF. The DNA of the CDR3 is TGTGCCAGCAGCAGGGGATTGTACAATGAGCAGTTCTTC.